Listed below are T cell receptor beta chains from one sample, sequenced in a study of blood T cell repertoires in COVID-19. Clones were read by immunoSEQ multiplex PCR, and TCRdb kept only the in-frame ones, dropping some. This table holds 57,000 or so clones, less than 85% found once. The sequenced material came from peripheral blood. These receptors were taken from a man between 60 and 75 years old with acute or convalescent COVID-19. Both conserved end residues are trimmed from each CDR3. Fields, in order: CDR3 length, V gene, CDR3 protein.

CDR3 length: 12
V gene: TRBV28
CDR3 protein: ASSGDGSSYEQY

CDR3 length: 12
V gene: TRBV9
CDR3 protein: ASSVDGGWEPQH

CDR3 length: 15
V gene: TRBV3-1/TRBV3-2
CDR3 protein: ASSQFQGGRAVNEQF

CDR3 length: 17
V gene: TRBV7-2
CDR3 protein: ASSLWSLTTSGRSYEQY

CDR3 length: 12
V gene: TRBV28
CDR3 protein: ASSSDRSNQPQH

CDR3 length: 13
V gene: TRBV18
CDR3 protein: ASSPRTSGSYEQF

CDR3 length: 13
V gene: TRBV3-1/TRBV3-2
CDR3 protein: ASSQVFGVAGELF

CDR3 length: 13
V gene: TRBV25-1
CDR3 protein: ASSEYRGGTDTQY

CDR3 length: 13
V gene: TRBV9
CDR3 protein: ASSVAQGATYEQY

CDR3 length: 12
V gene: TRBV25-1
CDR3 protein: ASSDYRDTEKLF

CDR3 length: 12
V gene: TRBV19
CDR3 protein: ASSEAQGYDGYT

CDR3 length: 13
V gene: TRBV18
CDR3 protein: ASSILLDRETEAF

CDR3 length: 14
V gene: TRBV9
CDR3 protein: ASSVAAGSGANVLT

CDR3 length: 13
V gene: TRBV5-6
CDR3 protein: ASSLVGGLNTEAF

CDR3 length: 17
V gene: TRBV4-1
CDR3 protein: ASSLSWTGALPFTGELF

CDR3 length: 12
V gene: TRBV19
CDR3 protein: ASSMGLTNYGYT

CDR3 length: 12
V gene: TRBV5-1
CDR3 protein: ASSLTGAHNEQF

CDR3 length: 9
V gene: TRBV7-9
CDR3 protein: ASSAYGELF

CDR3 length: 10
V gene: TRBV4-1
CDR3 protein: ASSQDLYTQY

CDR3 length: 13
V gene: TRBV28
CDR3 protein: ASNEDREITGELF

CDR3 length: 16
V gene: TRBV9
CDR3 protein: ASSENVTGLAPYNEQF

CDR3 length: 14
V gene: TRBV28
CDR3 protein: ASSFLQGAGNQPQH

CDR3 length: 13
V gene: TRBV11-2
CDR3 protein: ASTLGPGTHYEQY

CDR3 length: 12
V gene: TRBV15
CDR3 protein: ATSPGVGSTEAF

CDR3 length: 15
V gene: TRBV14
CDR3 protein: ASSQPLRSVPYNEQF

CDR3 length: 12
V gene: TRBV6-5
CDR3 protein: ASSLIRGGDEQF

CDR3 length: 13
V gene: TRBV21-1
CDR3 protein: ASSKGLAGDYEQY

CDR3 length: 14
V gene: TRBV12-2
CDR3 protein: ASRLAYRPRYGELF

CDR3 length: 16
V gene: TRBV2
CDR3 protein: ASSDPSPRGPNTGELF

CDR3 length: 13
V gene: TRBV6-5
CDR3 protein: ASSPNRERHEKLF

CDR3 length: 11
V gene: TRBV9
CDR3 protein: ASSGRGDTEAF

CDR3 length: 12
V gene: TRBV27
CDR3 protein: ASSLEGVAYEQY

CDR3 length: 13
V gene: TRBV21-1
CDR3 protein: ASSKGVVRSDGYT

CDR3 length: 13
V gene: TRBV28
CDR3 protein: ASSFIARGGTEAF

CDR3 length: 10
V gene: TRBV28
CDR3 protein: ATGQGNEKLF

CDR3 length: 11
V gene: TRBV10-2
CDR3 protein: ASSASPSYEQY

CDR3 length: 14
V gene: TRBV6-5
CDR3 protein: ASSWGDRTGGETQY

CDR3 length: 13
V gene: TRBV2
CDR3 protein: ASTPDGTSGWEQY

CDR3 length: 12
V gene: TRBV6-2/TRBV6-3
CDR3 protein: ASSYSGEGLEQY

CDR3 length: 9
V gene: TRBV28
CDR3 protein: ASSYRYEQY

CDR3 length: 14
V gene: TRBV30
CDR3 protein: AWSLGTGTGGNEQY

CDR3 length: 15
V gene: TRBV20-1
CDR3 protein: SASSGTSRYSGYEQY

CDR3 length: 13
V gene: TRBV14
CDR3 protein: ASSQDSGWETEAF

CDR3 length: 13
V gene: TRBV5-5
CDR3 protein: ASNTVGGVNYGYT

CDR3 length: 13
V gene: TRBV28
CDR3 protein: ASRTQGASTDTQY

CDR3 length: 13
V gene: TRBV4-3
CDR3 protein: ASSPRWGGTDTQY

CDR3 length: 14
V gene: TRBV18
CDR3 protein: ASSPQSMINTGELF

CDR3 length: 14
V gene: TRBV5-8
CDR3 protein: ASSLDQGVPTGELF

CDR3 length: 10
V gene: TRBV18
CDR3 protein: ASSLTGGEQF

CDR3 length: 12
V gene: TRBV27
CDR3 protein: ASSLFGGQETQY

CDR3 length: 12
V gene: TRBV27
CDR3 protein: ASSLRREGYEQY

CDR3 length: 16
V gene: TRBV4-1
CDR3 protein: ASSQKPDFGTSGYEQY

CDR3 length: 11
V gene: TRBV4-2
CDR3 protein: ASSYRTAYEQY

CDR3 length: 14
V gene: TRBV9
CDR3 protein: ASSAHGGIWGTEAF

CDR3 length: 14
V gene: TRBV27
CDR3 protein: ASAKRGLAGDNEQF

CDR3 length: 12
V gene: TRBV18
CDR3 protein: ASSRPTDYNEQF

CDR3 length: 12
V gene: TRBV6-2/TRBV6-3
CDR3 protein: ASSSTGGKSQQY

CDR3 length: 13
V gene: TRBV6-5
CDR3 protein: ASSLERTAYNEQF

CDR3 length: 13
V gene: TRBV30
CDR3 protein: AWRVLAGARDTQY

CDR3 length: 13
V gene: TRBV7-9
CDR3 protein: ASSPGTGGADTQY